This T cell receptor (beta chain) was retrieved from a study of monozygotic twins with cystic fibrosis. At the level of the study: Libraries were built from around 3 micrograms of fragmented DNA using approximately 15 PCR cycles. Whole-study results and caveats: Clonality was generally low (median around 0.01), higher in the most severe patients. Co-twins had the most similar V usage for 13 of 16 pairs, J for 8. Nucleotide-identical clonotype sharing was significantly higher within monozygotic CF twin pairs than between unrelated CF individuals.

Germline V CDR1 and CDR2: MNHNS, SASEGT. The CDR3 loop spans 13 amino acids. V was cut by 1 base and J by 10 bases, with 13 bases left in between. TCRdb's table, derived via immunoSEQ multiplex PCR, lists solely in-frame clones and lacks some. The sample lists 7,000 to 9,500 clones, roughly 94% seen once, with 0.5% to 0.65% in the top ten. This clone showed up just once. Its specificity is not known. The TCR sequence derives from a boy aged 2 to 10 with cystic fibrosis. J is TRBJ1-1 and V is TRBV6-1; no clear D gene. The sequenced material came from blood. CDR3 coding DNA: TGTGCCAGCAGTGAAGGAGGTCTGGGTAGAGCTTTCTTT. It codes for CASSEGGLGRAFF.